These T cell receptor beta chains were read from a single sample in a study of blood T cell repertoires in COVID-19. The data were produced by immunoSEQ multiplex PCR, yet TCRdb's version contains in-frame clones alone and is incomplete. The sample records hundreds of thousands of clones, roughly 90% being singletons. The specimen sequenced was peripheral blood. The receptors were sampled from a woman in her thirties with COVID-19, enrolled during active disease. Each CDR3 is given with its conserved first and last residue. D genes are given only for firm matches. Clone size is not always given. Where it is, it says once, few, many or a class for expanded clones.

size	J	V	D	DNA	CDR3
NA	TRBJ2-5	TRBV25-1	NA	TGTGCCAGCAGTGAACCCCTCGGCAGGGTGCAAGAGACCCAGTACTTC	CASSEPLGRVQETQYF
NA	TRBJ2-7	TRBV28	NA	TGTGCCAGCAGTTCCCTGACTAGTCGCTCCCTCTACGAGCAGTACTTC	CASSSLTSRSLYEQYF
NA	TRBJ2-3	TRBV12-3/TRBV12-4	NA	TGTGCCAGCAGTTTCGGGTTAGCGAATACGCAGTATTTT	CASSFGLANTQYF
NA	TRBJ2-2	TRBV7-9	NA	TGTGCCAGCAGCTTAGCTACAGGGCCCACCGGGGAGCTGTTTTTT	CASSLATGPTGELFF
NA	TRBJ2-7	TRBV11-2	NA	TGTGCCAGCAGCTTAATGGGGAGGGGGGAGACCTACGAGCAGTACTTC	CASSLMGRGETYEQYF
NA	TRBJ2-1	TRBV5-1	NA	TGCGCCAGCAGCTCCCAAGGGCGGGCCTGGCGGCGGTACAATGAGCAGTTCTTC	CASSSQGRAWRRYNEQFF
few	TRBJ2-7	TRBV6-5	NA	TGTGCCAGCACCCGCCAGGCGGGACCCTACGAGCAGTACTTC	CASTRQAGPYEQYF
NA	TRBJ2-1	TRBV4-2	NA	TGTGCCAGCAGCCAAGATACAGCGGGCTCTTACAATGAGCAGTTCTTC	CASSQDTAGSYNEQFF
NA	TRBJ2-2	TRBV28	NA	TGTGCCAGCAGCCCCGCGGGCGGGGAGCTGTTTTTT	CASSPAGGELFF
once	TRBJ1-2	TRBV6-5	NA	TGTGCCAGCAGTTACGGGCAGGTCGCCTATGGCTACACCTTC	CASSYGQVAYGYTF
NA	TRBJ2-7	TRBV14	NA	TGTGCCAGCAGGCAGTACGAGTTCCGGGACACCTACGAGCAGTACTTC	CASRQYEFRDTYEQYF
NA	TRBJ2-7	TRBV5-1	NA	TGCGCCAGCAGCCCACGGACAGCAACCTACGAGCAGTACTTC	CASSPRTATYEQYF
NA	TRBJ1-1	TRBV6-5	TRBD1	TGTGCCAGCAGGGGGACAGGAATGAACACTGAAGCTTTCTTT	CASRGTGMNTEAFF
NA	TRBJ2-2	TRBV12-5	TRBD2	TGTGCTAGTGGTTTAAGACTAGCGGGAGTAACCGGGGAGCTGTTTTTT	CASGLRLAGVTGELFF
NA	TRBJ2-3	TRBV6-6	NA	TGTGCCAGCACCCAGAGGACTACGACAGATACGCAGTATTTT	CASTQRTTTDTQYF
NA	TRBJ1-1	TRBV19	NA	TGTGCCAGTAGGAGCTTGAGGGCTGGGAACACTGAAGCTTTCTTT	CASRSLRAGNTEAFF
NA	TRBJ2-1	TRBV30	TRBD2	TGTGCCCTTTCCGGGACTAGACGTGGGTCCTCTTTCTTC	CALSGTRRGSSFF
once	TRBJ2-2	TRBV2	TRBD2	TGTGCCAGCAGTGGGGGGAGGGGATCTAGCGGGAGAGCGGGCACCGGGGAGCTGTTTTTT	CASSGGRGSSGRAGTGELFF